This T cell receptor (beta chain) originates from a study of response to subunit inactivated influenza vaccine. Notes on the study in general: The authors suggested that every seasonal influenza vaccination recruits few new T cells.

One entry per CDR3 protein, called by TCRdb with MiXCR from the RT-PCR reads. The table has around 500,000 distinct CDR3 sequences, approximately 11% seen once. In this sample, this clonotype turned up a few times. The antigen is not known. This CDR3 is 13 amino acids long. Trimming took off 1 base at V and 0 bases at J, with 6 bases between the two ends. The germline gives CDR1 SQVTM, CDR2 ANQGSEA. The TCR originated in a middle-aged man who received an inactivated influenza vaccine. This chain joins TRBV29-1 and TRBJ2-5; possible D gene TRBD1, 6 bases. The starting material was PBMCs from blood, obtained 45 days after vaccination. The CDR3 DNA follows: TGCAGCGTTGAAGGACAGGACCAAGAGACCCAGTACTTC. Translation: CSVEGQDQETQYF.